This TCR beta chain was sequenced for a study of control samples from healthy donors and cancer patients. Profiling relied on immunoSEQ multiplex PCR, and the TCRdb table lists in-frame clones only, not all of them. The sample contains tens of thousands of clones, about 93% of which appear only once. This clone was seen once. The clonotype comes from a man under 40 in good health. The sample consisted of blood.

CDR3 loop: CASNLTGEQPQHF. The DNA for the CDR3 is TGTGCCAGCAACCTTACAGGGGAACAGCCCCAGCATTTT. V is TRBV12-3 or TRBV12-4 and J is TRBJ1-5, with 7 nucleotides matching TRBD1. The CDR3 has 13 amino acids. V lost 7 bases to trimming and J lost 7 bases; unmatched junction nucleotides: 7.